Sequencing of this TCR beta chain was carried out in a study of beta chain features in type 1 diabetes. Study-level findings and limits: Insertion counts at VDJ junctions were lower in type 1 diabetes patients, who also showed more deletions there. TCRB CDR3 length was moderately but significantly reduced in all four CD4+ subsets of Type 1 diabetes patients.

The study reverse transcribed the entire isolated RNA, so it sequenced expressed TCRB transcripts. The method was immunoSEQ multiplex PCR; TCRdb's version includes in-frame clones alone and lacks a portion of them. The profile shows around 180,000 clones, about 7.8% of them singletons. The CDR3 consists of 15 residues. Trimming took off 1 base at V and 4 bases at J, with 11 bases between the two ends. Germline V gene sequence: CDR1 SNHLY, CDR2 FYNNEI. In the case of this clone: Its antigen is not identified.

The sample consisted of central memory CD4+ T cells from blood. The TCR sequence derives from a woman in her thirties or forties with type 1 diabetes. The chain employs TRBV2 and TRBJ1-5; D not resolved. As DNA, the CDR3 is TGTGCCAGCAGTGAAGAGGGAGCCCGAAATCAGCCCCAGCATTTT. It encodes CASSEEGARNQPQHF.